This TCR beta chain is drawn from a study of molecular identifiers for immune sequencing clone quantification. The germline V gene encodes CDR1 SGHVS and CDR2 FNYEAQ. The junction had 8 bases not matched to a gene; V was cut back by 0 bases and J by 9 bases. This CDR3 spans 17 amino acids. This clonotype showed up just a few times. Bulk TCR libraries were made with methods that had been previously described and with listed TCR primers. TCRdb re-analysed the PCR reads in MiXCR, keeping a single row per CDR3 protein. The sample records some 96,000 distinct CDR3 sequences, less than 25% being singletons.

The material sequenced was naive CD8+ T cells from blood, with Jurkat cell RNA spiked in. Subset in this sample: FACS-sorted CD8+CD4-CCR7+CD45RA+ naive T cells. The chain carries TRBV7-6 and TRBJ1-6, with 10 bases fitting TRBD1. The origin of this receptor is a human donor in good health. Some libraries in this study had Jurkat cell RNA spiked in. The CDR3 DNA reads as TGTGCCAGCAGCTTAGCGGATTCTTGGACAGGGGGTTCACCCCTCCACTTT. As protein: CASSLADSWTGGSPLHF.